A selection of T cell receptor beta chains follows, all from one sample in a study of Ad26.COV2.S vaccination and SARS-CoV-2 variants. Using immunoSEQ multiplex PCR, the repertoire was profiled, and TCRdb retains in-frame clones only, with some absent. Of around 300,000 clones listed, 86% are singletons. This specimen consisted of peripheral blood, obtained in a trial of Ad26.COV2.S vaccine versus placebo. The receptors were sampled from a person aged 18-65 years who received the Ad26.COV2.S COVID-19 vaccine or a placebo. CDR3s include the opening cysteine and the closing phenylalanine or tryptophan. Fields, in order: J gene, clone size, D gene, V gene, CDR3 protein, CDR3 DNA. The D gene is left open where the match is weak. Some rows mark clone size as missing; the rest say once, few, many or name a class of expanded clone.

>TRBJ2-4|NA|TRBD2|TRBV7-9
CASSSTLAGWDIQYF
TGTGCCAGCAGCTCAACGTTAGCGGGATGGGACATTCAGTACTTC
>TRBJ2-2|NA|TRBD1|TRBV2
CASTLWGQGASGELFF
TGTGCCAGCACCCTCTGGGGACAGGGGGCCTCCGGGGAGCTGTTTTTT
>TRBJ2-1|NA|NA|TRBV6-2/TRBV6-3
CASSYGNEQFF
TGTGCCAGCAGTTACGGCAATGAGCAGTTCTTC
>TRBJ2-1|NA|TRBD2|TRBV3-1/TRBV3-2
CASSQVLIGGRDSNEQFF
TGTGCCAGCAGCCAAGTTCTTATCGGAGGGAGGGATTCAAATGAGCAGTTCTTC
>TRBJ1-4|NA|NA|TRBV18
CASSPLRDEKLFF
TGTGCCAGCTCACCGTTACGTGATGAAAAACTGTTTTTT
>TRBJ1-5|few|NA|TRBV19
CASSIRVWGQPQHF
TGTGCCAGTAGTATAAGGGTTTGGGGTCAGCCCCAGCATTTT
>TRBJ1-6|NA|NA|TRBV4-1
CASSQAAAGNSPLHF
TGCGCCAGCAGCCAAGCGGCCGCCGGGAATTCACCCCTCCACTTT
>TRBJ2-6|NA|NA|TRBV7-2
CASSSRPLLVSGANVLTF
TGTGCCAGCAGCTCCCGACCCTTATTAGTCAGTGGGGCCAACGTCCTGACTTTC
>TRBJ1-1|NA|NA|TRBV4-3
CASSQDGQGSTEAFF
TGCGCCAGCAGCCAAGACGGGCAGGGCTCCACTGAAGCTTTCTTT
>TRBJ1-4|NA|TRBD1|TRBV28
CASSFPGQGANEKLFF
TGTGCCAGCAGTTTCCCGGGACAGGGGGCGAATGAAAAACTGTTTTTT
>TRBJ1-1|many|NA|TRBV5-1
CASSHGGIAEAFF
TGCGCCAGCAGCCACGGGGGTATCGCTGAAGCTTTCTTT
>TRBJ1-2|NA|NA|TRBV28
CASSFLTGSSYGYTF
TGTGCCAGCAGTTTTTTGACAGGCTCTAGCTATGGCTACACCTTC
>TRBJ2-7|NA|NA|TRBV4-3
CASSQVVQGYEQYF
TGCGCCAGCAGCCAAGTCGTACAGGGCTACGAGCAGTACTTC
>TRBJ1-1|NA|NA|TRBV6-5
CASRVVENTEAFF
TGTGCCAGCAGAGTAGTCGAGAACACTGAAGCTTTCTTT
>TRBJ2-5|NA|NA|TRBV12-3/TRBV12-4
CASGATNQETQYF
TGTGCCAGCGGCGCTACAAACCAAGAGACCCAGTACTTC
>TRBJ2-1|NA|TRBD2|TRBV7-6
CASSSKPTSGFVHEQFF
TGTGCCAGCAGCTCCAAACCGACTAGCGGGTTTGTACATGAGCAGTTCTTC
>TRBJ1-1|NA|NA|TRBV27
CASSPAGWSEAFF
TGTGCCAGCAGTCCCGCAGGATGGTCTGAAGCTTTCTTT
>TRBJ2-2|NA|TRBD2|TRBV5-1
CASDPGLADTGELFF
TGCGCCAGCGACCCGGGACTAGCGGACACCGGGGAGCTGTTTTTT
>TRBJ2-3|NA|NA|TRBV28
CATSLGGLPSTDTQYF
TGTGCCACATCCCTGGGCGGACTACCTAGCACAGATACGCAGTATTTT
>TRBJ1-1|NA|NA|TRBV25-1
CASSGGHPTGEAFF
TGTGCCAGCAGTGGGGGACACCCGACCGGTGAAGCTTTCTTT
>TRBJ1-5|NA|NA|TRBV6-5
CASSYSRRLNQPQHF
TGTGCCAGCAGTTACTCGAGGCGGCTAAATCAGCCCCAGCATTTT
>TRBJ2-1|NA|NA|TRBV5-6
CASSFDNEQFF
TGTGCCAGCAGCTTTGACAATGAGCAGTTCTTC
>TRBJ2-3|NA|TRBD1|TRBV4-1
CASGDRGGTDTQYF
TGCGCCAGCGGCGACAGGGGTGGCACAGATACGCAGTATTTT
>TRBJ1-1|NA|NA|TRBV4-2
CASSQDRGELSTEAFF
TGTGCCAGCAGCCAAGATCGCGGGGAACTAAGCACTGAAGCTTTCTTT
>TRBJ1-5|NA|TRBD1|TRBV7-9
CASSPKVPGGWGPQHF
TGTGCCAGCAGCCCAAAGGTTCCAGGGGGTTGGGGGCCCCAGCATTTT
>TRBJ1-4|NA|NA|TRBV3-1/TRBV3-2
CASSPRAGGSEKLFF
TGTGCCAGCAGCCCCCGTGCCGGAGGAAGTGAAAAACTGTTTTTT
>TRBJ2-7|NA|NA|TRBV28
CASSSPEHRAGLPYEQYF
TGTGCCAGCAGTTCCCCCGAGCACAGGGCAGGACTACCCTACGAGCAGTACTTC
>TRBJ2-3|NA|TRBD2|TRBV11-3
CASSLGGTFREATDTQYF
TGTGCCAGCAGCTTAGGCGGGACTTTCCGGGAGGCGACAGATACGCAGTATTTT
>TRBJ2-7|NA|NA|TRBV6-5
CASSYGGGLSYEQYF
TGTGCCAGCAGTTACGGGGGGGGGCTCTCCTACGAGCAGTACTTC
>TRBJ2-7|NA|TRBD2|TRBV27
CASSRSGSSSWDEQYF
TGTGCCAGCAGTCGAAGCGGGAGTTCTTCCTGGGACGAGCAGTACTTC
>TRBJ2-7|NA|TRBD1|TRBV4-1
CASSKTGAGEQYF
TGCGCCAGCAGCAAGACAGGGGCCGGCGAGCAGTACTTC
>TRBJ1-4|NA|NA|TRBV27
CASSLGQGAKEKLFF
TGTGCCAGCAGTTTGGGGCAAGGGGCTAAGGAAAAACTGTTTTTT
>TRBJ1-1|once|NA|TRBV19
CASSMGNQEGPFSTEAFF
TGTGCCAGTAGTATGGGGAACCAGGAAGGGCCTTTTAGCACTGAAGCTTTCTTT
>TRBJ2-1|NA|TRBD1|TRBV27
CASSLGQGRTYNEQFF
TGTGCCAGCAGTTTAGGACAGGGTCGGACCTACAATGAGCAGTTCTTC
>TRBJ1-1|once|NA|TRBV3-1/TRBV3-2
CASSPPGSTNTEAFF
TGTGCCAGCAGCCCCCCGGGGAGCACGAACACTGAAGCTTTCTTT
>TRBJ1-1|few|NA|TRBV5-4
CASSSDRLSEAFF
TGTGCCAGCAGCTCTGACAGACTCTCCGAAGCTTTCTTT
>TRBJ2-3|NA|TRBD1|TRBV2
CASRQGAQDTQYF
TGTGCCAGCAGACAGGGGGCGCAAGATACGCAGTATTTT
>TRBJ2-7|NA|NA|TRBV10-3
CAAGTYEQYF
TGTGCCGCCGGGACCTACGAGCAGTACTTC
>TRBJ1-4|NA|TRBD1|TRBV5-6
CASRGSGGATNEKLFF
TGTGCCAGCAGAGGGTCAGGGGGTGCAACTAATGAAAAACTGTTTTTT
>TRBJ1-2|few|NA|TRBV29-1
CSVEDGLGDGYTF
TGCAGCGTTGAAGACGGATTAGGGGATGGCTACACCTTC
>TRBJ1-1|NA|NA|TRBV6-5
CASSTGNTEAFF
TGTGCCAGCTCAACAGGGAACACTGAAGCTTTCTTT
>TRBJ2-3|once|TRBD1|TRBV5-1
CASSTGTGSTDTQYF
TGCGCCAGCAGCACCGGGACAGGAAGCACAGATACGCAGTATTTT
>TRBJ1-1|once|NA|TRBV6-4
CASSDGPVMNTEAFF
TGTGCCAGCAGTGATGGGCCGGTGATGAACACTGAAGCTTTCTTT
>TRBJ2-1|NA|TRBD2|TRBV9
CASSVGGGTYNEQFF
TGTGCCAGCAGCGTAGGCGGGGGGACCTACAATGAGCAGTTCTTC
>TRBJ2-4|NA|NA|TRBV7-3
CASSLGQHLGIQYF
TGTGCCAGCAGCTTGGGACAACATTTGGGCATTCAGTACTTC
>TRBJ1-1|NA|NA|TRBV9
CASSILTGYTEAFF
TGTGCCAGCAGTATCCTTACAGGGTACACTGAAGCTTTCTTT
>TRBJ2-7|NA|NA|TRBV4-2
CASSQDHGTFEQYF
TGTGCCAGCAGCCAAGACCATGGGACTTTCGAGCAGTACTTC
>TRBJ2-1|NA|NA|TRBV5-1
CASSKRRGASVNEQFF
TGCGCCAGCAGCAAGCGGAGAGGGGCCAGTGTGAATGAGCAGTTCTTC
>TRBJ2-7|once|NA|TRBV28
CASSLPWGQNDYEQYF
TGTGCCAGCAGCTTGCCTTGGGGGCAAAATGACTACGAGCAGTACTTC
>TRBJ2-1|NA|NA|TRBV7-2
CASSPLPEQFF
TGTGCCAGCAGCCCACTGCCTGAGCAGTTCTTC
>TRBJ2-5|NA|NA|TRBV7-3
CASSPTRDGETQYF
TGTGCCAGCAGCCCGACACGGGATGGAGAGACCCAGTACTTC
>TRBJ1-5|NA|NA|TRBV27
CASSLEGSNQPQHF
TGTGCCAGCAGTTTAGAAGGGAGCAATCAGCCCCAGCATTTT
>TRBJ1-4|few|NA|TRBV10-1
CASSESFREKLFF
TGCGCCAGCAGTGAGTCGTTTAGGGAAAAACTGTTTTTT
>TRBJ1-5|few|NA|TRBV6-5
CASAFVGYSNQPQHF
TGTGCCAGCGCCTTTGTGGGCTATAGCAATCAGCCCCAGCATTTT
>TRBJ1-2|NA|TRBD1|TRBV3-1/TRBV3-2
CASSLRDRGNYGYTF
TGTGCCAGCAGCCTACGGGACAGGGGTAACTATGGCTACACCTTC